Shown below are 30 T cell receptor beta chains from a single sample sequenced in a study of read filtering for tumor transcriptome and immune sequencing. Molecular barcoded adaptors covering alpha/delta and beta/gamma chains were used on about 390 ng RNA. TCRdb used MiXCR to reprocess the reads, holding one entry per CDR3 protein. The sample comprises under 150,000 distinct CDR3 sequences, under 15% of which are singletons, and 7.5% to 9.5% rests with the top ten. The sample taken for sequencing was a population of CD138-negative cells sorted from bone marrow. These receptors were obtained from a donor over 35 with multiple myeloma.

In regard to this clonotype: A read error is possible here, since a much larger clone lies one base away. The chain couples TRBV11-2 to TRBJ2-4; 8 bases are shared with TRBD2. V lost 0 bases and J lost 0; bases outside the gene matches: 10. CDR1 is SGHAT, CDR2 FQNNGV, per germline. The CDR3 has 19 amino acids. CDR3 loop: CASSLEGLAGHTAKNIQYF. The CDR3 DNA follows: TGTGCCAGCAGCTTAGAAGGCCTAGCGGGCCATACAGCCAAAAACATTCAGTACTTC. Variable domain in full (rest from reference TRBV11-2 and TRBJ2-4): EAGVAQSPRYKIIEKRQSVAFWCNPISGHATLYWYQQILGQGPKLLIQFQNNGVVDDSQLPKDRFSAERLKGVDSTLKIQPAKLEDSAVYLCASSLEGLAGHTAKNIQYFGAGTRLSVL.

This clonotype was recorded many times. The chain recombines TRBV6-5 with TRBJ1-1, with no clear D. Germline CDR1 MNHEY, CDR2 SVGAGI. Trimming left V 2 bases short and J 7 bases short, with 14 bases between. CDR3 length equals 14 residues. CDR3 protein: CASSYEEGVSEAFF. The CDR3 DNA sequence: TGTGCCAGCAGTTACGAGGAGGGCGTAAGTGAAGCTTTCTTT.

This clonotype came up many times. V and J are TRBV7-9 and TRBJ2-1; TRBD2 might be the D (6 bases). Germline V gene sequence: CDR1 SEHNR, CDR2 FQNEAQ (reference sequence). The CDR3 sequence is 14 residues long. The V and J ends lost 5 bases and 6 bases respectively, with 14 bases between them. Here the CDR3 DNA reads TGTGCCAGCAGCCCCCACTCTAGCGTCAATGAGCAGTTCTTC. The encoded protein is CASSPHSSVNEQFF.

This chain joins TRBV4-2 and TRBJ2-2, with 7 bases aligning to TRBD1. The V gene's germline CDR1 is LGHNA and CDR2 YNFKEQ. V was pared by 0 bases and J by 0 bases, with 4 bases of the junction left unmatched. The length of the CDR3 is 17 residues. This chain's CDR3 is CASSQDLGGSNTGELFF. The CDR3, as DNA: TGTGCCAGCAGCCAAGATCTAGGGGGCTCGAACACCGGGGAGCTGTTTTTT.

This clonotype has a count of ten or more. The chain links TRBV19 to TRBJ2-1; 7 bases are shared with TRBD1. The CDR3 runs to 17 residues. The V gene's germline CDR1 is LNHDA and CDR2 SQIVND (reference sequence). The J segment lost 11 bases and the V segment lost 3 bases, leaving 19 bases of the junction unmatched. For the CDR3, the DNA is TGTGCCAGTAGTATCCAACAGGGGATTTATTTCACCCAGAAGCAGTTCTTC. It specifies CASSIQQGIYFTQKQFF.

This clonotype was recorded many times. The gene calls are TRBV2 and TRBJ2-1; D might be TRBD1 or TRBD2, each matching 6 bases. CDR3 length: 16 amino acids. The germline gives CDR1 SNHLY, CDR2 FYNNEI. Trimming removed 7 bases at V and 2 bases at J, with 18 bases between. CDR3 region: CASTMGGRGTYNEQFF. The CDR3, as DNA: TGTGCCAGCACCATGGGAGGCAGGGGCACCTACAATGAGCAGTTCTTC. The whole variable domain, remainder taken from reference TRBV2 and TRBJ2-1, is EPEVTQTPSHQVTQMGQEVILRCVPISNHLYFYWYRQILGQKVEFLVSFYNNEISEKSEIFDDQFSVERPDGSNFTLKIRSTKLEDSAMYFCASTMGGRGTYNEQFFGPGTRLTVL.

This clonotype was detected once. It may be a read error: a sequence one base away is much more abundant. The V call is TRBV12-5, the J call TRBJ1-1; D is unresolved. Germline V gives CDR1 LGHNT, CDR2 FRNRAP. The CDR3 has 11 amino acids. The germline V and J ends were trimmed by 6 bases and 10 bases, with 12 bases remaining between them. CDR3 in amino acids: CASGRGRGAFF. In nucleotides, the CDR3 is TGTGCTAGTGGACGCGGGCGGGGAGCTTTCTTT. Complete variable domain (other parts from reference TRBV12-5 and TRBJ1-1): DARVTQTPRHKVTEMGQEVTMRCQPILGHNTVFWYRQTMMQGLELLAYFRNRAPLDDSGMPKDRFSAEMPDATLATLKIQPSEPRDSAVYFCASGRGRGAFFGQGTRLTVV.

This clonotype showed up many times. This rearrangement joins TRBV29-1 to TRBJ2-1; 7 bases line up with TRBD2. The CDR3 runs 14 residues. Germline CDR1 is SQVTM and CDR2 is ANQGSEA. J lost 4 bases, V lost 7 bases, and 10 bases had no gene match. CDR3 sequence (DNA): TGCAGCGCTGGCGGGCTAGCGGCTTACAATGAGCAGTTCTTC. Its translation is CSAGGLAAYNEQFF.

This clonotype has a count of ten or more. The J gene is TRBJ2-1, the V gene TRBV3-1; no definite D call. Per germline, CDR1 LGHDT and CDR2 YNNKEL (reference sequence). The CDR3 covers 11 residues. The V end was cut by 2 bases, the J end by 6 bases, with 2 bases between. CDR3 sequence reads: CASSQFNEQFF. The CDR3 coding sequence is TGTGCCAGCAGCCAATTCAATGAGCAGTTCTTC.

This clonotype ranks as medium-sized. The chain has TRBV5-5 and TRBJ2-1; 11 positions agree with TRBD2. CDR1 and CDR2 (germline): SGHKS, YYEKEE (reference sequence). This CDR3 has 17 amino acids. The J segment lost 7 bases and the V segment lost 3 bases, leaving 12 bases of the junction unmatched. The CDR3 loop reads CASSSTGTSGSGNEQFF. The CDR3 DNA follows: TGTGCCAGCAGCTCCACGGGTACTAGCGGGAGTGGTAATGAGCAGTTCTTC.

The chain links TRBV7-9 to TRBJ2-1, with D uncertain. V was clipped by 5 bases and J by 9 bases, with 11 bases between them. Per the germline V gene, CDR1 is SEHNR and CDR2 is FQNEAQ (reference sequence). This CDR3 comprises 12 residues. The CDR3 coding sequence is TGTGCCAGCAGCGCCTCTGGCGGTGAGCAGTTCTTC. Translation: CASSASGGEQFF.

This clonotype was counted at least ten times. This sequence joins TRBV10-3 and TRBJ2-7; 11 bases are shared with TRBD2. CDR1 and CDR2 (germline): ENHRY, SYGVKD. Trimming cost V 4 bases and J 3 bases; bases outside gene matches: 2. This CDR3 is 14 amino acids long. CDR3 coding DNA: TGTGCCATCAGTGGCCTAGCGGGGGGCTACGAGCAGTACTTC. This gives the protein CAISGLAGGYEQYF.

This clonotype was observed a handful of times. This chain connects TRBV12-3 or TRBV12-4 to TRBJ2-7, with TRBD2 as a possible D gene (6 bases). Trimming pared 8 bases from V and 4 bases from J, leaving 15 bases between. CDR3 length: 13 residues. CDR3: CASRSPGAYEQYF. CDR3 bases: TGTGCCAGCCGCTCACCGGGAGCTTACGAGCAGTACTTC.

For this clonotype: A clone one base away is much larger, so this may be a read error. This chain joins TRBV12-3 or TRBV12-4 and TRBJ2-2; 7 bases line up with TRBD1. This CDR3 has 14 residues. Trimming removed 7 bases from V and 4 bases from J; junction bases left unmatched: 6. For the CDR3, the DNA is TGTGCCAGCATTTCGACAGGGAGCACCGGGGAGCTGTTTTTT. Residues: CASISTGSTGELFF.

This clonotype was counted ten times or more. The chain couples TRBV2 to TRBJ2-1, with D perhaps being TRBD1 or TRBD2 (5 bases each). V lost 6 bases to trimming and J lost 10 bases, with 13 bases between them. This CDR3 is built from 12 residues. Germline assignment: CDR1 SNHLY and CDR2 FYNNEI. CDR3 protein: CASRRDRVEQFF. The DNA of the CDR3 is TGTGCCAGCAGGAGGGACCGGGTAGAGCAGTTCTTC.

This clonotype has ten or more counts. The chain joins TRBV29-1 to TRBJ1-1; no reliable D call. Looked up from germline, CDR1 is SQVTM and CDR2 is ANQGSEA. Trimming left V 8 bases short and J 5 bases short, with 9 bases between. The CDR3 consists of 10 residues. Written as DNA, the CDR3 is TGCAGCTCCCGGAGGACTGAAGCTTTCTTT. It codes for CSSRRTEAFF.

This clonotype has at least ten counts. The rearrangement uses TRBV6-5 and TRBJ1-6, with TRBD1 matching 7 bases. This CDR3 has 13 residues. Germline lookup yields CDR1 MNHEY and CDR2 SVGAGI. V was pared by 7 bases and J by 6 bases, with 3 bases of the junction left unmatched. The CDR3 is CASKGTANSPLHF. CDR3 DNA sequence: TGTGCCAGCAAAGGGACAGCTAATTCACCCCTCCACTTT.

This clonotype was seen ten or more times. The rearrangement links TRBV6-6 to TRBJ2-2; weak D call: TRBD2 (6 bases). CDR1 and CDR2 from the germline V gene are MNHNY and SVGAGI (reference sequence). V was shortened by 6 bases and J by 6 bases, with 14 bases between the two germline ends. The CDR3 is 14 amino acids. Written as DNA, the CDR3 is TGTGCCAGCAGGTCCGGGAGAGGCTCCGGGGAGCTGTTTTTT. This gives the protein CASRSGRGSGELFF.

This clonotype was counted at least ten times. The J gene is TRBJ2-3, the V gene TRBV3-1, with D possibly matching TRBD2 (6 bases). Per germline, CDR1 LGHDT and CDR2 YNNKEL (reference sequence). The V end lost 5 bases, the J end lost 6 bases, and 15 bases lay between the germline ends. CDR3 length equals 14 residues. The CDR3 sequence is CASSYGGVGDTQYF. Written as DNA, the CDR3 is TGTGCCAGCAGCTACGGGGGAGTTGGTGATACGCAGTATTTT.

Details on this clonotype: This may be a read error, as it is one base from a much larger clone. The conserved phenylalanine or tryptophan is not found at the CDR3 terminus, so this likely reflects a read error. The CDR3 is CSVFAGGETQYL. CDR3 coding DNA: TGCAGCGTCTTTGCGGGAGGGGAGACCCAGTACCTC. The chain employs TRBV29-1 and TRBJ2-5, with 9 positions matching TRBD2. In germline, CDR1 is SQVTM, CDR2 ANQGSEA. V lost 6 bases, J lost 5 bases, and 4 bases stayed unmatched. This CDR3 contains 12 residues.

Concerning this clonotype itself: A far larger clone is just one base off, so this is likely a read error. The rearrangement uses TRBV7-9 and TRBJ1-1, with D possibly being TRBD1 (6 bases). CDR3 length: 15 residues. Germline CDR1 reads SEHNR; CDR2 reads FQNEAQ (reference sequence). The CDR3 here is CACSFPLRGNTEAFF. CDR3 sequence (DNA): TGTGCCTGCAGCTTCCCTCTCAGGGGGAACACTGAAGCTTTCTTT. The whole variable domain, filled in from reference TRBV7-9 and TRBJ1-1, reads DTGVSQNPRHKITKRGQNVTFRCDPISEHNRLYWYRQTLGQGPEFLTYFQNEAQLEKSRLLSDRFSAERPKGSFSTLEIQRTEQGDSAMYLCACSFPLRGNTEAFFGQGTRLTVV.

Only a few counts were recorded for this clonotype. This chain joins TRBV9 and TRBJ2-2; tentative D call: TRBD1 (5 bases). The CDR3 consists of 17 residues. Germline assignment: CDR1 SGDLS and CDR2 YYNGEE. Trimming took 0 bases from V and 7 from J, leaving 19 bases between them. CDR3 region: CASSVAVKGNNNGELFF. The CDR3 DNA is TGTGCCAGCAGCGTAGCTGTGAAGGGGAATAATAACGGGGAGCTGTTTTTT.

As for this clonotype: One end of the junction varies from germline; a read error may be responsible. This sequence joins TRBV4-3 and TRBJ2-1; 9 bases are shared with TRBD2. Per the germline V gene, CDR1 is LGHNA and CDR2 is YSLEER. The CDR3 runs 17 residues. CDR3 sequence (DNA): TGCGCCAGCAGCCATGGATTAGCGGGGGATCCCTACGATGAGCAGTTCTTC. Translated: CASSHGLAGDPYDEQFF.

As for this clonotype: One end of the junction is discordant with germline, which a read error may explain. This chain connects TRBV4-2 to TRBJ2-7, with TRBD1 identical over 10 bases. CDR3 length: 17 residues. Germline V lookup: CDR1 LGHNA, CDR2 YNFKEQ. CDR3 sequence reads: CASSQTTGTGVSYEQYF. The CDR3 DNA sequence: TGCGCCAGCAGCCAAACGACCGGGACAGGGGTCTCCTACGAGCAGTACTTC.

This clonotype was observed at least ten times. The genes are TRBV3-1 and TRBJ2-1; 12 positions agree with TRBD2. V shed 2 bases and J 6 bases; nucleotides not matched to a gene: 2. This CDR3 spans 15 amino acids. Germline V gene lookup returns CDR1 LGHDT and CDR2 YNNKEL (reference sequence). The CDR3 DNA is TGTGCCAGCAGCCAAACGACTAGCGGGAGCAATGAGCAGTTCTTC. Translation: CASSQTTSGSNEQFF.

This clonotype was seen repeatedly, ten times or more. This chain's CDR3 is CATSRDRGSYNEQFF. CDR3 sequence (DNA): TGTGCCACCAGCAGAGATCGGGGATCCTACAATGAGCAGTTCTTC. The V gene is TRBV15, the J gene TRBJ2-1; D might be TRBD2 (5 bases). This CDR3 has 15 residues. In germline, CDR1 is LNHNV, CDR2 YYDKDF (reference sequence). Between the trimmed V and J ends, which lost 0 bases and 1 base, there was a span of 7 bases.

Only one count was recorded for this clonotype. The likely explanation is a read error, given a far larger clone one base away. This rearrangement joins TRBV12-3 or TRBV12-4 to TRBJ2-1, with a tentative D call TRBD2 (5 bases). The CDR3 spans 19 residues. In DNA form, the CDR3 reads TGTGCCAGCAGTCCTTCAGTCGGAGGCGGAGGCGGACCTTACAATGAGCAGTCCTTC. Translated, it gives CASSPSVGGGGGPYNEQSF.

This clonotype came up many times. The J gene is TRBJ1-1, the V gene TRBV20-1; D gene unclear. CDR3 length equals 9 residues. The V end was cut by 6 bases, the J end by 12 bases, with 11 bases between. Germline CDR1 is DFQATT and CDR2 is SNEGSKA (reference sequence). In DNA form, the CDR3 reads TGCAGTGCGGGAGACGATCCTTTCTTT. It codes for CSAGDDPFF.

The chain has TRBV9 and TRBJ2-2; D possibly corresponds to TRBD2 (6 bases). The CDR3 contains 17 residues. Germline-derived CDR1 and CDR2 are SGDLS and YYNGEE. V lost 2 bases, J lost 4 bases, and 18 bases lay in between. The CDR3 spells CASSVSFAGRGTGELFF. DNA of the CDR3: TGTGCCAGCAGCGTGAGTTTCGCCGGGAGAGGCACCGGGGAGCTGTTTTTT. The complete variable domain, with remaining parts taken from reference TRBV9 and TRBJ2-2, reads DSGVTQTPKHLITATGQRVTLRCSPRSGDLSVYWYQQSLDQGLQFLIQYYNGEERAKGNILERFSAQQFPDLHSELNLSSLELGDSALYFCASSVSFAGRGTGELFFGEGSRLTVL.

This clonotype was detected a few times. An end of the junction does not agree with germline; a read error may underlie this. The rearrangement joins TRBV7-3 to TRBJ1-1, with D perhaps TRBD1 (6 bases). This CDR3 region has 13 residues. Germline-derived CDR1 and CDR2 are SGHTA and FQGTGA. CDR3 residues: CASSLAGDTEASF. The CDR3 nucleotides are TGTGCCAGCAGCTTGGCGGGGGACACTGAAGCTTCCTTT.